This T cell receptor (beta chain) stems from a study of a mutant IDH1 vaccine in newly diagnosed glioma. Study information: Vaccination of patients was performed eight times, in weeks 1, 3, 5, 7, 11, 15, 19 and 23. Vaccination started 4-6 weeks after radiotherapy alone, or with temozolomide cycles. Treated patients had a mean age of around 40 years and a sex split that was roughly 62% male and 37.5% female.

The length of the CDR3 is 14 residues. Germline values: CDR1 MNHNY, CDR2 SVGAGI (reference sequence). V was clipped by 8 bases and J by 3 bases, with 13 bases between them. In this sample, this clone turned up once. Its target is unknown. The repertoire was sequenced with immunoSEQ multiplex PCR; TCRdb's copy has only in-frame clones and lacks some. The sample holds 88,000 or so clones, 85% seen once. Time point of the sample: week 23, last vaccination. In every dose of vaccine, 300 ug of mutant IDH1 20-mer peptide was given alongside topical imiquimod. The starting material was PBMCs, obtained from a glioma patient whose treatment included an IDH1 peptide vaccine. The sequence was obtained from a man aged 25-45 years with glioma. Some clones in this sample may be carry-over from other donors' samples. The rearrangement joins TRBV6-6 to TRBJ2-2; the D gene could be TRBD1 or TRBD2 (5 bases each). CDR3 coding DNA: TGTGCCAGCGCCGGGACCTGGGACACCGGGGAGCTGTTTTTT. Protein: CASAGTWDTGELFF.